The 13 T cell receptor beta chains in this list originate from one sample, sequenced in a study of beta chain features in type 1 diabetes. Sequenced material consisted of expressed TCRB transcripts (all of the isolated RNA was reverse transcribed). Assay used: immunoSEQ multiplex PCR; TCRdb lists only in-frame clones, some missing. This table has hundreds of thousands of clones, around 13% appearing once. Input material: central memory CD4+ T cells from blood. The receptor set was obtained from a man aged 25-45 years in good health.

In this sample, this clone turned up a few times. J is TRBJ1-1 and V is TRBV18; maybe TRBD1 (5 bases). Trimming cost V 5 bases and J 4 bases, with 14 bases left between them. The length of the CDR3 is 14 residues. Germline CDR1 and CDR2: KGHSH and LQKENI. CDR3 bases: TGTGCCAGCTCAGCCGGGACCGGGGGCACTGAAGCTTTCTTT. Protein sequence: CASSAGTGGTEAFF.

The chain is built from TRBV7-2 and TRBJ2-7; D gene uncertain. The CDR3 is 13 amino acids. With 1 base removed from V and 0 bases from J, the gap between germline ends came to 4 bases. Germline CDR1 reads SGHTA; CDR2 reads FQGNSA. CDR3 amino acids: CASSLDSSYEQYV. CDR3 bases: TGTGCCAGCAGCTTAGACAGCTCCTACGAGCAGTACGTC.

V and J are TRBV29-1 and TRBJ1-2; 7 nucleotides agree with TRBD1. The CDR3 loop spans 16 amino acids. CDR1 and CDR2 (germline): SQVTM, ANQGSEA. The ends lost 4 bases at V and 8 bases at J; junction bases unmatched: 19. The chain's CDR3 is CSVVGITRDSPGGYTF. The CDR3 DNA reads TGCAGCGTTGTTGGGATCACCCGGGACAGCCCAGGAGGCTACACCTTC.

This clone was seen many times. The CDR3 region has the DNA TGTGCCAGCAGCCAATGGGGCGGACTGAACACTGAAGCTTTCTTT. Amino acid sequence: CASSQWGGLNTEAFF. This chain joins TRBV14 and TRBJ1-1, with D possibly matching TRBD1 (5 bases). The CDR3 length is 15 residues. Per the germline V gene, CDR1 is SGHDN and CDR2 is FVKESK. V was clipped by 2 bases and J by 0 bases, with 10 bases between them.

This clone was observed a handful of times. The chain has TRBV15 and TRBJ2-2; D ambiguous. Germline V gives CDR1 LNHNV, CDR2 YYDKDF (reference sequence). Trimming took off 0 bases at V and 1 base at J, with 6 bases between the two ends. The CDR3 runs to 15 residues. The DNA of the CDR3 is TGTGCCACCAGCAGAGATATGGTGAACACCGGGGAGCTGTTTTTT. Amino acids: CATSRDMVNTGELFF.

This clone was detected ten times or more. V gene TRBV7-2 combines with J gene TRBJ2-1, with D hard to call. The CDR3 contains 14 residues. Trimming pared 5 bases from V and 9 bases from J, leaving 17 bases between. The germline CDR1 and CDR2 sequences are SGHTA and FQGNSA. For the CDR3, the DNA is TGTGCCAGCAGCCCACTCCTGAGGTCCGGTGAGCAGTTCTTC. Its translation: CASSPLLRSGEQFF.

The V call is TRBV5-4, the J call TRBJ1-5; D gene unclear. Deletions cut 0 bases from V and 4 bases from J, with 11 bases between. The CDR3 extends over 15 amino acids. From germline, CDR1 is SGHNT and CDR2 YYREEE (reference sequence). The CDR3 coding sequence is TGTGCCAGCAGCTTGGATGGACGGAGAAATCAGCCCCAGCATTTT. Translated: CASSLDGRRNQPQHF.

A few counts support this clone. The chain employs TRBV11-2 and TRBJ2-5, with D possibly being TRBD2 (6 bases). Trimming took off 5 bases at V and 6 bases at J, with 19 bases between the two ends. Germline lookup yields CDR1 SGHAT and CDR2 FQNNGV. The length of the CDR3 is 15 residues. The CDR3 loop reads CASSPPGPAGQTQYF. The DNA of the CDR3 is TGTGCCAGCAGCCCGCCGGGACCGGCGGGACAGACCCAGTACTTC. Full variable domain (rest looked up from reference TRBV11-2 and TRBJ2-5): EAGVAQSPRYKIIEKRQSVAFWCNPISGHATLYWYQQILGQGPKLLIQFQNNGVVDDSQLPKDRFSAERLKGVDSTLKIQPAKLEDSAVYLCASSPPGPAGQTQYFGPGTRLLVL.

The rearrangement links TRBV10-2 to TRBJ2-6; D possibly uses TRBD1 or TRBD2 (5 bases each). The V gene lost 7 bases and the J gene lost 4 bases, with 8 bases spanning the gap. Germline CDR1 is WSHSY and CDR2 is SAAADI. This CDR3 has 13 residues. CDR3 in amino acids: CASTRDGANVLTF. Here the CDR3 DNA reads TGCGCCAGCACTAGGGACGGGGCCAACGTCCTGACTTTC.

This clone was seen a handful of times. CDR3 sequence reads: CASSQEWATGFGTEAFF. As DNA, the CDR3 is TGCGCCAGCAGCCAAGAGTGGGCGACAGGGTTCGGCACTGAAGCTTTCTTT. The genes are TRBV4-1 and TRBJ1-1; 7 positions agree with TRBD1. The junction had 11 bases not matched to a gene; V was cut back by 0 bases and J by 4 bases. The CDR3 sequence is 17 residues long. Germline-derived CDR1 and CDR2 are MGHRA and YSYEKL.

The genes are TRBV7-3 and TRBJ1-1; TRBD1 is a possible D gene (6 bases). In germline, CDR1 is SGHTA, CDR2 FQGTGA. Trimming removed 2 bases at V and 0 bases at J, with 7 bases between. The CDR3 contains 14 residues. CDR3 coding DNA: TGTGCCAGCAGCTTAGAGGGGGTGAACACTGAAGCTTTCTTT. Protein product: CASSLEGVNTEAFF. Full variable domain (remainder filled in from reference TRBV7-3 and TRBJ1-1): GAGVSQTPSNKVTEKGKYVELRCDPISGHTALYWYRQSLGQGPEFLIYFQGTGAADDSGLPNDRFFAVRPEGSVSTLKIQRTERGDSAVYLCASSLEGVNTEAFFGQGTRLTVV.

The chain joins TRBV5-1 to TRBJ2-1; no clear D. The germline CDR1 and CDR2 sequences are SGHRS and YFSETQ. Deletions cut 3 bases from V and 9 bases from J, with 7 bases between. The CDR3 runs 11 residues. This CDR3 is CASSSRVEQFF. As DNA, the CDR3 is TGCGCCAGCAGCTCTAGGGTTGAGCAGTTCTTC.

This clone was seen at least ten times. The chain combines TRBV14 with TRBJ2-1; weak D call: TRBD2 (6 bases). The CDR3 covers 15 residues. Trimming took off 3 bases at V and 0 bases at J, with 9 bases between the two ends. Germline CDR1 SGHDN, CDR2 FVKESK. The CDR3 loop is CASSQLGGSYNEQFF. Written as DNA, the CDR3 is TGTGCCAGCAGCCAGCTGGGGGGCTCCTACAATGAGCAGTTCTTC. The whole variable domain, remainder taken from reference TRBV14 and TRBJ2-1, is EAGVTQFPSHSVIEKGQTVTLRCDPISGHDNLYWYRRVMGKEIKFLLHFVKESKQDESGMPNNRFLAERTGGTYSTLKVQPAELEDSGVYFCASSQLGGSYNEQFFGPGTRLTVL.